Shown below are 14 T cell receptor beta chains from a single sample sequenced in a study of T cell responses to AZD1222 COVID-19 vaccine (dated by TCRdb to the early 2020s). The library was generated by the immunoSEQ multiplex PCR assay. The table was pulled from immuneACCESS by TCRdb, which kept in-frame rearrangements only. Such tables lose some clones; where checked, under half of the loss comes from unresolved V genes, and the rest has no known cause. In this sample the table shows over 45,000 clones, 80% to 90% of which occur a single time. About 15% of the sample is held by the ten biggest clonotypes. The time point label for this specimen denotes: baseline before first vaccination. The sequencing used peripheral blood, collected on day 0 of AZD1222 vaccination. The receptors were sampled from an adult in good health.

The chain links TRBV4-1 to TRBJ1-2; the match to TRBD1 covers 9 bases. The junction had 13 bases not matched to a gene; V was cut back by 0 bases and J by 2 bases. Germline values: CDR1 MGHRA, CDR2 YSYEKL. The CDR3 is 19 amino acids. The CDR3 protein is CASSQDLAAGQGLNYGYTF. CDR3 nucleotide sequence: TGCGCCAGCAGCCAAGACCTGGCAGCGGGACAGGGACTCAACTATGGCTACACCTTC.

This sequence joins TRBV27 and TRBJ2-3; D might be TRBD1 (5 bases). The CDR3 is 17 residues long. The germline gives CDR1 MNHEY, CDR2 SMNVEV (reference sequence). V was cut by 4 bases and J by 2 bases, with 19 bases left in between. CDR3 sequence reads: CASSSRLDSSTTDTQYF. In nucleotides, the CDR3 is TGTGCCAGCAGTTCCCGCCTAGACAGCAGCACCACAGATACGCAGTATTTT.

The rearrangement links TRBV6-5 to TRBJ2-3, with D maybe TRBD2 (7 bases). The CDR3 length is 15 residues. The V gene's germline CDR1 is MNHEY and CDR2 SVGAGI. The V end lost 5 bases, the J end lost 2 bases, and 14 bases lay between the germline ends. CDR3 coding DNA: TGTGCCAGCAGTCTGGGGGGGGCCCACACAGATACGCAGTATTTT. Protein: CASSLGGAHTDTQYF.

The chain uses TRBV11-2 and TRBJ2-7; D gene unclear. This CDR3 region has 12 residues. V was pared by 2 bases and J by 2 bases, with 4 bases between. Germline V lookup: CDR1 SGHAT, CDR2 FQNNGV. The CDR3 nucleotides are TGTGCCAGCAGCTTATTCCCCTACGAGCAGTACTTC. Amino acids: CASSLFPYEQYF. Variable domain in full (rest from reference TRBV11-2 and TRBJ2-7): EAGVAQSPRYKIIEKRQSVAFWCNPISGHATLYWYQQILGQGPKLLIQFQNNGVVDDSQLPKDRFSAERLKGVDSTLKIQPAKLEDSAVYLCASSLFPYEQYFGPGTRLTVT.

A few counts support this clone. The J gene is TRBJ2-7, the V gene TRBV6-5; D unresolved. CDR1 and CDR2 from the germline V gene are MNHEY and SVGAGI. The CDR3 contains 12 residues. The V and J ends lost 8 bases and 2 bases respectively, with 10 bases between them. The CDR3 reads CASDTNPYEQYF. CDR3 DNA sequence: TGTGCCAGCGACACTAACCCCTACGAGCAGTACTTC.

This chain joins TRBV5-5 and TRBJ1-1, with D unresolved. V was clipped by 2 bases and J by 4 bases, with 18 bases between them. The CDR3 length is 16 residues. Germline assignment: CDR1 SGHKS and CDR2 YYEKEE (reference sequence). The CDR3 spells CASSFAGGQGVTEAFF. DNA of the CDR3: TGTGCCAGCAGCTTCGCCGGCGGCCAAGGCGTCACTGAAGCTTTCTTT.

The chain couples TRBV3-1 (or the pseudogene TRBV3-2) to TRBJ1-2, with 8 bases that match TRBD1. Germline V gene sequence: CDR1 LGHDT, CDR2 YNNKEL (reference sequence). This CDR3 is 21 amino acids long. Trimming took 3 bases from V and 4 from J; bases not matched to a gene: 25. DNA of the CDR3: TGTGCCAGCAGCCAGATCCTACCTGGACAGGGTATGGGAAGGGGGTTCTATGGCTACACCTTC. Protein product: CASSQILPGQGMGRGFYGYTF.

Only one count was recorded for this clone. V usage is TRBV5-4 and J usage is TRBJ1-3; D is uncertain. Germline values: CDR1 SGHNT, CDR2 YYREEE (reference sequence). The CDR3 is 14 amino acids. V lost 1 base to trimming and J lost 0 bases, with 5 bases between them. The CDR3: CASSLTASGNTIYF. CDR3 coding DNA: TGTGCCAGCAGCTTGACGGCCTCTGGAAACACCATATATTTT.

This chain uses TRBV3-1 (or the pseudogene TRBV3-2) with TRBJ2-7; D is unresolved. The V gene lost 7 bases and the J gene lost 1 base, with 11 bases spanning the gap. Germline-derived CDR1 and CDR2 are LGHDT and YNNKEL (reference sequence). This CDR3 is built from 13 residues. The CDR3 is CASTTRGSYEQYF. CDR3 DNA: TGTGCCAGCACTACACGTGGATCCTACGAGCAGTACTTC.

The rearrangement joins TRBV6-2 or TRBV6-3 to TRBJ1-1; D remains ambiguous. CDR1 MNHEY and CDR2 SVGEGT come from the germline V gene. Trimming cost V 6 bases and J 6 bases, with 14 bases left between them. The CDR3 loop spans 13 amino acids. For the CDR3, the DNA is TGTGCCAGCAGCCCCGGTCACGCGGCTGAAGCTTTCTTT. This encodes CASSPGHAAEAFF.

V is TRBV3-1 (or the pseudogene TRBV3-2) and J is TRBJ1-2; tentative D call: TRBD1 (6 bases). The CDR3 spans 17 residues. CDR1 and CDR2 from the germline V gene are LGHDT and YNNKEL (reference sequence). Trimming left V 1 base short and J 4 bases short, with 19 bases between. The CDR3 region has the DNA TGTGCCAGCAGCCAAGGCTTGCCCCCGGGGGCTCTCTATGGCTACACCTTC. It yields the protein CASSQGLPPGALYGYTF.

The chain joins TRBV6-5 to TRBJ2-2; 8 bases line up with TRBD1. The CDR3 has 15 amino acids. V trimming: 5 bases; J trimming: 11 bases; junction bases outside the gene matches: 13. CDR1 and CDR2 from the germline V gene are MNHEY and SVGAGI. This chain's CDR3 is CASSPDRAGPGELFF. The CDR3 nucleotides are TGTGCCAGCAGTCCGGACAGGGCCGGGCCGGGTGAGCTGTTTTTT.

The V call is TRBV2, the J call TRBJ1-2; the D is unclear. Germline loops: CDR1 SNHLY, CDR2 FYNNEI. The CDR3 sequence is 13 residues long. Trimming pared 3 bases from V and 3 bases from J, leaving 8 bases between. The CDR3, as DNA: TGTGCCAGCAGTGATAACCAGTACTATGGCTACACCTTC. Its protein product is CASSDNQYYGYTF.

The chain has TRBV30 and TRBJ1-3; D uncertain. The CDR3 runs to 12 residues. Germline V gives CDR1 GTSNPN, CDR2 SVGIG (reference sequence). The germline V and J ends were trimmed by 0 bases and 7 bases, with 7 bases remaining between them. CDR3 amino acids: CAWSVLGNTIYF. As DNA, the CDR3 is TGTGCCTGGAGTGTACTTGGGAACACCATATATTTT.